This passage covers 20 T cell receptor delta chains from one sample sequenced in a study of delta chains in infants with herpesvirus infections. TCR cDNA was made from PBMC RNA with gamma- and delta-chain-specific primers. TCRdb re-called the RT-PCR reads via CATT. The sample has fewer than 2,000 delta-chain clones, about 7% seen once. The input for sequencing was peripheral blood, taken at time point 1 of longitudinal follow-up. The receptors were gathered from a human donor who was a Ugandan infant, either HIV-exposed or HIV-unexposed (not recorded which).

This clone is medium-sized. The sample has other DNA sequences that encode this CDR3 too. The chain employs TRDV1 and TRDJ1; TRDD3 is a possible D gene (6 bases). The CDR3 is made up of 20 amino acids. V gave up 1 base and J gave up 0 bases, with 24 bases separating them. CDR1 is TSWWSYY, CDR2 QGS, per germline. CDR3 in amino acids: CALGERGYPRVWGYTDKLIF. The CDR3 region has the DNA TGTGCTCTTGGGGAACGGGGCTACCCGCGAGTGTGGGGGTACACCGATAAACTCATCTTT.

Sample share makes this clone large. The chain employs TRDV1 and TRDJ1, with D perhaps matching TRDD3 (9 bases). CDR3 length: 20 residues. V dropped 4 bases and J dropped 5 bases, with 32 bases sitting between them. Germline-derived CDR1 and CDR2 are TSWWSYY and QGS. The DNA for the CDR3 is TGTGCTCTTGGGGGGCGACTTCCTACTACTGGGGGACCCTTGGAGGATAAACTCATCTTT. Translating gives CALGGRLPTTGGPLEDKLIF.

In this sample, this clone turned up a few times. The V and J genes are TRDV1 and TRDJ1; 13 bases are a match to TRDD3. CDR1 TSWWSYY and CDR2 QGS come from the germline V gene. V was clipped by 4 bases and J by 2 bases; unmatched bases: 31. This CDR3 region has 25 residues. CDR3 amino acids: CALGGRPVHLPNLYWGIRGTDKLIF. DNA of the CDR3: TGTGCTCTTGGGGGACGTCCGGTCCACCTTCCTAATCTCTACTGGGGGATACGCGGTACCGATAAACTCATCTTT.

In its sample, this clone was seen a few times. The chain employs TRDV1 and TRDJ1; weak D call: TRDD3 (5 bases). CDR3 length: 15 residues. Germline lookup yields CDR1 TSWWSYY and CDR2 QGS. Trimming left V 2 bases short and J 0 bases short, with 10 bases between. DNA of the CDR3: TGTGCTCTTGGGGAAACCCCTGGGTACACCGATAAACTCATCTTT. It codes for CALGETPGYTDKLIF.

As concerns this clone: A much larger clonotype is one base distant, so this may be a read error. This sequence joins TRDV1 and TRDJ1; D is possibly TRDD3 (6 bases). V was shortened by 0 bases and J by 2 bases, with 40 bases between the two germline ends. This CDR3 has 25 residues. Per the germline V gene, CDR1 is TSWWSYY and CDR2 is QGS. The DNA for the CDR3 is TGTGCTCTTGGGGAACTAGTAGGTCCCCCCCCGATACTCCTGACTGGGAGATACGGGACCGATAAACTCATCTTT. Its protein is CALGELVGPPPILLTGRYGTDKLIF.

This clone is large within its sample. The V and J genes are TRDV1 and TRDJ1; the D gene is possibly TRDD3 (7 bases). The ends were cut back, 3 bases at V and 0 bases at J, with 23 bases in the middle. The CDR3 spans 19 residues. CDR1 and CDR2 from the germline V gene are TSWWSYY and QGS. The CDR3 sequence is CALGDGVWGPSAYTDKLIF. CDR3 bases: TGTGCTCTTGGGGACGGGGTCTGGGGGCCTTCCGCGTACACCGATAAACTCATCTTT.

This chain links TRDV1 with TRDJ1; 10 bases are a match to TRDD3. The ends lost 1 base at V and 6 bases at J; junction bases unmatched: 11. Germline CDR1 and CDR2: TSWWSYY and QGS. The CDR3 sequence is 17 residues long. The CDR3 sequence is CALGEPPLGDLSNKLIF. CDR3 DNA: TGTGCTCTTGGGGAACCTCCACTGGGGGATCTCTCTAATAAACTCATCTTT.

By share of the sample, this clone is large. Other DNA sequences in this specimen translate into the identical CDR3. The chain links TRDV1 to TRDJ1; unclear D gene. CDR1 and CDR2 (germline): TSWWSYY, QGS. The CDR3 covers 18 residues. Trimming shortened V by 2 bases and J by 0 bases, and 19 bases separated the two germline ends. CDR3 in DNA: TGTGCTCTTGGGGAATTAGAGGGGCTCCGGCCGTACACCGATAAACTCATCTTT. Amino acids: CALGELEGLRPYTDKLIF.

This clone has more than one count but fewer than ten. The genes are TRDV2 and TRDJ3, with 13 bases aligning to TRDD3. The J gene is not listed in TCRdb, so it was assigned here from a DNA match to germline. V shed 2 bases and J 0 bases; nucleotides not matched to a gene: 6. The length of the CDR3 is 20 residues. Germline V gene sequence: CDR1 GEAIGNYY, CDR2 EKD. The CDR3 loop reads CACDKVLGDTRSWDTRQMFF. The CDR3 DNA reads as TGTGCCTGTGACAAAGTACTGGGGGATACGCGCTCCTGGGACACCCGACAGATGTTTTTC.

Judged by abundance, this clone is large. This chain links TRDV2 with TRDJ1; maybe TRDD3 (6 bases). CDR3 size: 15 residues. V dropped 0 bases and J dropped 0 bases, with 10 bases sitting between them. Germline V CDR1 and CDR2: GEAIGNYY, EKD. The DNA for the CDR3 is TGTGCCTGTGACACCCGTACTGGGTACACCGATAAACTCATCTTT. Translated, it gives CACDTRTGYTDKLIF.

This clone qualifies as medium-sized. In the same sample, other DNA sequences code for this CDR3. The chain uses TRDV1 and TRDJ1; 9 nucleotides line up with TRDD3. Unmatched junction bases numbered 26, after V lost 0 bases and J lost 0 bases. CDR3 length: 24 amino acids. The germline V gene has CDR1 TSWWSYY and CDR2 QGS. The CDR3 DNA is TGTGCTCTTGGGGAACTCCACCCCCGCTTTTACTGGGGGACTCAGACCCGGAACACCGATAAACTCATCTTT. Translating gives CALGELHPRFYWGTQTRNTDKLIF.

This clone came up a few times. V gene TRDV1 combines with J gene TRDJ1; 7 nucleotides align to TRDD3. The CDR3 is made up of 21 amino acids. Unmatched junction bases numbered 25, after V lost 5 bases and J lost 1 base. In germline, CDR1 is TSWWSYY, CDR2 QGS. In DNA form, the CDR3 reads TGTGCTCTTGGGAAGGGGTTTGGCCCGCCTGGGGGTACCGAAGCCACCGATAAACTCATCTTT. The encoded protein is CALGKGFGPPGGTEATDKLIF.

The genes are TRDV1 and TRDJ1, with D maybe TRDD2 (9 bases). Germline loops: CDR1 TSWWSYY, CDR2 QGS. Trimming cost V 0 bases and J 2 bases, with 28 bases left between them. The CDR3 is made up of 21 amino acids. The CDR3: CALGELPSYLVLGGVTDKLIF. The CDR3 DNA sequence: TGTGCTCTTGGGGAACTTCCTTCCTACCTTGTACTGGGGGGGGTAACCGATAAACTCATCTTT.

This clone is deemed medium-sized (0.01 to 0.1%). No call was made for the V gene; the J gene is TRDJ1; TRDD3 was called by the table and not checked on the DNA. This CDR3 has 22 amino acids. The CDR3 DNA reads TGTGCTGTGGAACAACCCAAGGCCTTCCTACTGGGGGATTCCTTGTACACCGATAAACTCATCTTT. This encodes CAVEQPKAFLLGDSLYTDKLIF.

This clone is classed as medium-sized. This chain joins TRAV38-2/DV8 and TRDJ1; D not certain. CDR3 length: 18 residues. Germline V gene sequence: CDR1 TSESDYY, CDR2 QEAYKQQN. The V gene lost 4 bases and the J gene lost 1 base, with 23 bases spanning the gap. The CDR3 here is CAYRAQNNRIRATDKLIF. The CDR3 DNA reads as TGTGCTTATAGGGCCCAGAACAACCGAATAAGGGCCACCGATAAACTCATCTTT.

Within the sample, this clone is medium-sized (0.01 to 0.1%). This chain links TRAV29/DV5 with TRDJ1, with D tentatively TRDD2 (5 bases). The CDR3 consists of 17 residues. Between the trimmed V and J ends, which lost 0 bases and 0 bases, there was a span of 18 bases. CDR1 is NSMFDY, CDR2 ISSIKDK, per germline. The CDR3 bases are TGTGCAGCAAGCGCGGTCCCCTACAGCCCGTACACCGATAAACTCATCTTT. Its translation: CAASAVPYSPYTDKLIF.

As for this clone: Possible read error: a much larger clone is one base away. V gene TRDV3 combines with J gene TRDJ1; 10 bases match TRDD3. V shed 2 bases and J 0 bases; nucleotides not matched to a gene: 18. Germline V CDR1 and CDR2: TVYSNPD, GDNSRS (reference sequence). The CDR3 is 19 amino acids. The CDR3 is CAFPLYWGITIRDTDKLIF. CDR3 nucleotides: TGTGCCTTTCCTCTGTACTGGGGGATCACCATAAGAGACACCGATAAACTCATCTTT.

This clone was seen a few times. This sequence may be a read error, since a much larger clone differs from it by one base. The V and J genes are TRAV29/DV5 and TRDJ1, with a tentative D call TRDD3 (5 bases). Germline V lookup: CDR1 NSMFDY, CDR2 ISSIKDK. The CDR3 loop spans 17 amino acids. Trimming stripped 1 base from V and 2 bases from J, with 21 bases between. The CDR3 DNA sequence: TGTGCAGCAAGCTCGTGGGGAACCTGTTCTGGGACCGATAAACTCATCTTT. As protein: CAASSWGTCSGTDKLIF.

This clone qualifies as medium-sized. The rearrangement uses TRDV1 and TRDJ1; 7 nucleotides agree with TRDD3. The CDR3 loop spans 22 amino acids. Losses at the gene ends were 5 bases for V and 0 bases for J; bases not matched to a gene: 27. Germline V lookup: CDR1 TSWWSYY, CDR2 QGS. The CDR3 DNA is TGTGCTCTTGGGTACAACCCGTCCTGTCCCCTGGGGGCCCCTTGTTACACCGATAAACTCATCTTT. This gives the protein CALGYNPSCPLGAPCYTDKLIF.

This clone ranks as large. This chain uses TRDV1 with TRDJ1; D is perhaps TRDD2 or TRDD3 (9 bases each). The CDR3 spans 22 residues. V was pared by 6 bases and J by 0 bases, with 35 bases between. Germline-derived CDR1 and CDR2 are TSWWSYY and QGS. CDR3 region: CALGETFLLVLGEPQYTDKLIF. In DNA, the CDR3 is TGTGCTCTTGGAGAAACCTTCCTACTCGTACTGGGGGAGCCCCAGTACACCGATAAACTCATCTTT.